The 21 T cell receptor beta chains listed next were all sequenced from one sample in a study of CD8+ T cells in alopecia areata. RNA was extracted and reverse transcribed into cDNA as the sequencing template. The table came from immunoSEQ multiplex PCR; TCRdb's copy has only in-frame clones and leaves some out. The sample records about 190,000 clones, 45% to 65% being singletons. Regarding treatment: oral pan-JAK inhibitor, 5-10 mg twice daily. The source was CD4+ T cells sorted from blood, collected at week 4, from a patient treated with tofacitinib. All receptors come from a human donor with alopecia areata.

This chain joins TRBV27 and TRBJ2-1, with TRBD2 identical over 11 bases. Germline V lookup: CDR1 MNHEY, CDR2 SMNVEV (reference sequence). V was pared by 3 bases and J by 4 bases, with 5 bases of the junction left unmatched. The CDR3 length is 16 residues. The CDR3 DNA follows: TGTGCCAGCAGTTTCTTGACTAGCGGGATGTACAATGAGCAGTTCTTC. It codes for CASSFLTSGMYNEQFF.

Concerning this clone: Other DNA sequences in the sample encode the same CDR3. The chain carries TRBV18 and TRBJ2-5; tentatively, D is TRBD2 (6 bases). Per germline, CDR1 KGHSH and CDR2 LQKENI. The CDR3 spans 12 residues. The ends were cut back, 6 bases at V and 3 bases at J, with 8 bases in the middle. CDR3 residues: CASSPGEETQYF. CDR3 DNA sequence: TGTGCCAGCTCGCCGGGGGAAGAGACCCAGTACTTC.

This clone occurred a few times. The chain joins TRBV29-1 to TRBJ1-2, with 7 bases identical to TRBD1. This CDR3 is 13 amino acids long. Per germline, CDR1 SQVTM and CDR2 ANQGSEA. Trimming took 2 bases from V and 8 from J; bases not matched to a gene: 8. In DNA, the CDR3 is TGCAGCGTTGAACCCCGACAGGGCGAGGGCTACACCTTC. Protein: CSVEPRQGEGYTF.

The gene calls are TRBV19 and TRBJ2-5; TRBD1 agrees at 8 bases. After removal of 5 bases from V and 6 bases from J, the junction contained 2 bases not matched to a gene. The CDR3 spans 12 residues. CDR1 and CDR2 (germline): LNHDA, SQIVND (reference sequence). The CDR3, as DNA: TGTGCCAGTAGTCGGACAGGGAAGACCCAGTACTTC. Protein product: CASSRTGKTQYF.

This sequence joins TRBV6-1 and TRBJ2-5, with D unclear. The CDR3 totals 12 residues. V shed 2 bases and J shed 12 bases, with 13 bases lying between them. The germline CDR1 and CDR2 sequences are MNHNS and SASEGT. CDR3 residues: CASSELNRREYF. The CDR3 nucleotides read TGTGCCAGCAGTGAATTGAATCGCCGCGAGTACTTC.

This clone was seen just once. DNA for the CDR3: TGTGCCTGGAGTGAAGGGTTGGATCAGCCCCAGCATTTT. Translation: CAWSEGLDQPQHF. The V call is TRBV30, the J call TRBJ1-5; no firm D call. The V end lost 1 base, the J end lost 5 bases, and 9 bases lay between the germline ends. Germline CDR1 reads GTSNPN; CDR2 reads SVGIG (reference sequence). The CDR3 is made up of 13 amino acids.

This clone was detected a few times. V usage is TRBV11-2 and J usage is TRBJ1-2; unclear D gene. V lost 5 bases and J 8 bases, leaving 15 bases between the germline ends. The CDR3 spans 13 residues. Germline CDR1 is SGHAT and CDR2 is FQNNGV. The CDR3 region is CASSRAPSEGYTF. CDR3 DNA: TGTGCCAGCAGCCGCGCCCCAAGCGAGGGCTACACCTTC.

The V gene is TRBV29-1, the J gene TRBJ2-1; 8 bases map to TRBD2. The CDR3 totals 16 residues. Germline CDR1 SQVTM, CDR2 ANQGSEA. CDR3: CRVPRASGPSYNEQFF. DNA of the CDR3: TGCAGAGTCCCTAGGGCTAGCGGGCCGTCCTACAATGAGCAGTTCTTC.

CDR3 nucleotide sequence: TGCAGCGTGGTTGGGCGGTTTAACACTGAAGCTTTCTTT. Translating gives CSVVGRFNTEAFF. J is TRBJ1-1 and V is TRBV29-1; no definite D call. CDR3 length equals 13 residues. With 6 bases removed from V and 2 bases from J, the gap between germline ends came to 13 bases. Germline assignment: CDR1 SQVTM and CDR2 ANQGSEA.

This sequence joins TRBV10-3 and TRBJ2-7; D is possibly TRBD1 or TRBD2 (5 bases each). CDR1 and CDR2 (germline): ENHRY, SYGVKD. CDR3 length: 14 amino acids. The V gene lost 3 bases and the J gene lost 4 bases, with 13 bases spanning the gap. As DNA, the CDR3 is TGTGCCATCAGTGAAGGGACCGCCAATTACGAGCAGTACTTC. Protein sequence: CAISEGTANYEQYF.

The J gene is TRBJ1-2, the V gene TRBV4-2, with 10 bases fitting TRBD1. CDR3 length: 14 amino acids. V gave up 3 bases and J gave up 4 bases; unmatched junction bases: 2. The germline V gene encodes CDR1 LGHNA and CDR2 YNFKEQ. CDR3 region: CASSHRTGGYGYTF. The CDR3 DNA is TGTGCCAGCAGCCACCGGACAGGGGGCTATGGCTACACCTTC.

The CDR3 coding sequence is TGTGCCTGGAGTACCGGACTAGCGTGGGAGACCCAGTACTTC. It encodes CAWSTGLAWETQYF. This chain connects TRBV30 to TRBJ2-5, with 9 bases fitting TRBD2. J gave up 5 bases and V 2 bases, and 6 bases lay outside the gene matches. Germline V gene data show CDR1 as GTSNPN and CDR2 as SVGIG (reference sequence). The CDR3 loop spans 14 amino acids.

The table lists this clone with a few counts. The V and J genes are TRBV29-1 and TRBJ2-5; 8 bases agree with TRBD1. In germline, CDR1 is SQVTM, CDR2 ANQGSEA. V dropped 5 bases and J dropped 4; count of bases not matched to a gene: 9. The CDR3 loop spans 14 amino acids. DNA of the CDR3: TGCAGCGTTCGTCTCGGGACAGGTACAGAGACCCAGTACTTC. It codes for CSVRLGTGTETQYF.

The V gene is TRBV30, the J gene TRBJ1-2; weak D call: TRBD1 (5 bases). The V gene's germline CDR1 is GTSNPN and CDR2 SVGIG (reference sequence). The CDR3 runs to 13 residues. The germline V and J ends were trimmed by 0 bases and 6 bases, with 11 bases remaining between them. CDR3 DNA sequence: TGTGCCTGGAGTGTCTCAGGGAAGGATGGCTACACCTTC. Its translation: CAWSVSGKDGYTF.

V and J are TRBV14 and TRBJ1-5, with D tentatively TRBD1 (5 bases). There are 13 residues in the CDR3. Trimming cost V 3 bases and J 6 bases, with 9 bases left between them. Per the germline V gene, CDR1 is SGHDN and CDR2 is FVKESK. The CDR3, as DNA: TGTGCCAGCAGCCATGACAGAGGTCAGCCCCAGCATTTT. Translating it yields CASSHDRGQPQHF.

This clone appeared a few times. This chain links TRBV29-1 with TRBJ1-3, with 7 bases that match TRBD1. The CDR3 is 13 residues long. Looked up from germline, CDR1 is SQVTM and CDR2 is ANQGSEA. The V gene end was trimmed by 6 bases and the J gene end by 0 bases; junction bases not matched to a gene: 2. The CDR3 DNA reads as TGCAGCGTACAGGGGAACTCTGGAAACACCATATATTTT. This gives the protein CSVQGNSGNTIYF. Looking up the rest from reference TRBV29-1 and TRBJ1-3 gives the full variable domain: SAVISQKPSRDICQRGTSLTIQCQVDSQVTMMFWYRQQPGQSLTLIATANQGSEATYESGFVIDKFPISRPNLTFSTLTVSNMSPEDSSIYLCSVQGNSGNTIYFGEGSWLTVV.

The chain employs TRBV7-3 and TRBJ2-7; D is tentatively TRBD1 or TRBD2 (5 bases each). With 6 bases removed from V and 6 bases from J, the gap between germline ends came to 21 bases. The CDR3 extends over 15 amino acids. The germline gives CDR1 SGHTA, CDR2 FQGTGA. CDR3 in amino acids: CASSQESGTPGEQYF. The CDR3, as DNA: TGTGCCAGCAGTCAGGAATCCGGGACCCCCGGCGAGCAGTACTTC. The full variable domain, rest sourced from reference TRBV7-3 and TRBJ2-7, is GAGVSQTPSNKVTEKGKYVELRCDPISGHTALYWYRQSLGQGPEFLIYFQGTGAADDSGLPNDRFFAVRPEGSVSTLKIQRTERGDSAVYLCASSQESGTPGEQYFGPGTRLTVT.

A few counts support this clone. The V and J genes are TRBV28 and TRBJ2-1; D gene unclear. The germline V gene has CDR1 MDHEN and CDR2 SYDVKM. The germline V and J ends were trimmed by 5 bases and 5 bases, with 10 bases remaining between them. This CDR3 spans 13 amino acids. The CDR3 loop is CASSGLTHNEQFF. CDR3 DNA: TGTGCCAGCAGTGGATTAACTCACAATGAGCAGTTCTTC.

This clone was counted once. This chain joins TRBV5-1 and TRBJ2-7, with TRBD2 identical over 8 bases. The CDR3 has 15 residues. Trimming took 1 base from V and 2 from J; bases not matched to a gene: 5. Germline CDR1 and CDR2: SGHRS and YFSETQ. The CDR3 region is CASSLLAGGPYEQYF. The CDR3 DNA sequence: TGCGCCAGCAGCTTGCTTGCGGGAGGACCCTACGAGCAGTACTTC.

Worth noting for this clone: The same CDR3 is also encoded by other DNA sequences in this sample. The V and J genes are TRBV5-1 and TRBJ2-3; 7 bases match TRBD1. The germline V gene has CDR1 SGHRS and CDR2 YFSETQ. This CDR3 contains 14 residues. V dropped 0 bases and J dropped 3; count of bases not matched to a gene: 1. CDR3 coding DNA: TGCGCCAGCAGCTTGGACAGGGGAACAGATACGCAGTATTTT. This encodes CASSLDRGTDTQYF.

The gene calls are TRBV29-1 and TRBJ2-5; tentative D call: TRBD2 (6 bases). Trimming took off 1 base at V and 3 bases at J, with 12 bases between the two ends. CDR3 size: 14 residues. CDR1 is SQVTM and CDR2 is ANQGSEA in the germline V gene. In DNA form, the CDR3 reads TGCAGCGTTGAAGGAAGACTAGTGGAAGAGACCCAGTACTTC. Its protein product is CSVEGRLVEETQYF.